Detailed here is one T cell receptor (beta chain). The data originate from a study of control samples from healthy donors and cancer patients. Libraries were prepared by immunoSEQ multiplex PCR; TCRdb keeps only in-frame clonotypes and omits some of them. The sample contains 90,000 to 130,000 clones, roughly four fifths of which appear only once. The CDR3 is made up of 15 amino acids. V was pared by 7 bases and J by 5 bases, with 6 bases of the junction left unmatched. In germline, CDR1 is MNHEY, CDR2 SVGAGI. The receptor was isolated from a man younger than 30 in good health. The sample comprised blood. V and J are TRBV6-5 and TRBJ1-6; TRBD1 aligns across 9 bases. Written as DNA, the CDR3 is TGTGCCAGCACCCAGGACAGGGGACATAATTCACCCCTCCACTTT. It yields the protein CASTQDRGHNSPLHF.